Reported below is one T cell receptor (beta chain). Its antigen is unknown. The source of the sample is a study of T cells in Graves' hyperthyroidism and ophthalmopathy. RNA transcripts yielded amplified TCR beta CDR3 regions. RT-PCR in the first round (using the HTBI primer set) targeted the TCR CDR3. One entry per CDR3 protein, called by TCRdb with MiXCR from the multiplex PCR reads. The table has about 400,000 distinct CDR3 sequences, more than 12% seen once; the top ten hold roughly a fifth. CDR3 length equals 17 residues. Germline values: CDR1 MNHEY, CDR2 SMNVEV (reference sequence). The V gene end was trimmed by 3 bases and the J gene end by 4 bases; junction bases not matched to a gene: 13. Study results and caveats: Ophthalmopathy onset followed model prediction by a median about seven months.

V usage is TRBV27 and J usage is TRBJ1-2; 8 bases agree with TRBD1. The TCR originated in a woman younger than 45 with Graves' ophthalmopathy. The sequencing input was blood. The CDR3 loop is CASSFRQGRPAGYGYTF. DNA for the CDR3: TGTGCCAGCAGTTTTAGACAGGGGCGACCCGCTGGCTATGGCTACACCTTC.